This T cell receptor beta chain emerged from a study of Graves' ophthalmopathy and Graves' hyperthyroidism. Study-level results: Discrimination between ophthalmopathy and stable hyperthyroidism by a 13-signature model showed about 89% sensitivity and more than 65% specificity. The majority of expanded thyroid clonotypes above 0.001 frequency also occurred in blood.

TCR beta CDR3 regions were amplified from RNA transcripts. Scientists carried out first-round RT-PCR using HTBI primers and then a second-round multiplex PCR. TCRdb fed the multiplex PCR reads into MiXCR, producing one record per CDR3 protein. Of nearly 400,000 distinct CDR3 sequences listed, around 16% are singletons. In the case of this clonotype: Its cognate antigen is unknown.

Germline lookup yields CDR1 MNHNS and CDR2 SASEGT. V lost 4 bases to trimming and J lost 8 bases; unmatched junction nucleotides: 5. The CDR3 runs 13 residues. This chain joins TRBV6-1 and TRBJ1-2; 9 nucleotides match TRBD1. The clonotype originates from a woman under 30 with Graves' ophthalmopathy. The specimen sequenced was peripheral blood. The CDR3 nucleotides are TGTGCCAGCAGTGGGGACAGGGCTAAAGGCTACACCTTC. It encodes CASSGDRAKGYTF.